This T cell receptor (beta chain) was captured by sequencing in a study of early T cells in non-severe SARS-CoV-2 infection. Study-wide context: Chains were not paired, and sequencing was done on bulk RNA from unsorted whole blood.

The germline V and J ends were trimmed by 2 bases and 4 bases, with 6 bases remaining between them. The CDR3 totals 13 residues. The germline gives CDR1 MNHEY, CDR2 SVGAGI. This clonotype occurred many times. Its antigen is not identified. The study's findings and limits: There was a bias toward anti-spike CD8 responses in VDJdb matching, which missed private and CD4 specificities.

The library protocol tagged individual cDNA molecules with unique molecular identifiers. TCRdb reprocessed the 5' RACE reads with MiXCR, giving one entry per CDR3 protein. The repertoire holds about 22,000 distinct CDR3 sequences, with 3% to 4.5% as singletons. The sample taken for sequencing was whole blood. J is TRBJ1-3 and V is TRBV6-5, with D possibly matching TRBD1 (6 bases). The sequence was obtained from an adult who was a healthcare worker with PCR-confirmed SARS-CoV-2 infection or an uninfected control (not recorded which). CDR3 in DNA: TGTGCCAGCAGTTACGACAGGGGAAACACCATATATTTT. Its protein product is CASSYDRGNTIYF.